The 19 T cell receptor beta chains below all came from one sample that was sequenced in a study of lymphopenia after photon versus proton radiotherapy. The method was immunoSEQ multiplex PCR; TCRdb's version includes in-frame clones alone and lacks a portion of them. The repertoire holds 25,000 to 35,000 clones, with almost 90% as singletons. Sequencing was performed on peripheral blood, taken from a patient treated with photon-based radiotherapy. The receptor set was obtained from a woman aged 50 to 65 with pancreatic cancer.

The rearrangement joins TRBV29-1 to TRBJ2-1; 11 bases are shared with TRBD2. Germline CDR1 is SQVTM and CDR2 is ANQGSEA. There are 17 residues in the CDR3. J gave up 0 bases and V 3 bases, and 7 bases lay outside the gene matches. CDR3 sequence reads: CSVEGTSGVSSYNEQFF. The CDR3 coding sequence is TGCAGCGTTGAGGGGACTAGCGGAGTGAGCTCCTACAATGAGCAGTTCTTC.

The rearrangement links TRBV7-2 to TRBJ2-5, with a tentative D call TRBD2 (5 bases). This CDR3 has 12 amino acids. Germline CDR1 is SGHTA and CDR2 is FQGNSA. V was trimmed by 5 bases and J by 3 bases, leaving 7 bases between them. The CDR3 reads CASSLGKETQYF. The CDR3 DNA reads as TGTGCCAGCAGCCTCGGGAAAGAGACCCAGTACTTC.

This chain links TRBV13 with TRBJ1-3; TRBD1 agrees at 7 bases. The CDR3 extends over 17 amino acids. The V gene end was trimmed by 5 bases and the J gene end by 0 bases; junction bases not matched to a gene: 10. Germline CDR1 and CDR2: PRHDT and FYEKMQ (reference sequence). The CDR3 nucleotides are TGTGCCAGCAGCCCAAGGACAGGTTCACACTCTGGAAACACCATATATTTT. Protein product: CASSPRTGSHSGNTIYF.

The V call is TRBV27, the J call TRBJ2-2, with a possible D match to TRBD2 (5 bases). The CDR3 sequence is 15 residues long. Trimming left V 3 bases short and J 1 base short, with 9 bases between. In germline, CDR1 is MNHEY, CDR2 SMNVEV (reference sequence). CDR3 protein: CASSFRDLNTGELFF. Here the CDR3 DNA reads TGTGCCAGCAGTTTCCGGGATCTGAACACCGGGGAGCTGTTTTTT.

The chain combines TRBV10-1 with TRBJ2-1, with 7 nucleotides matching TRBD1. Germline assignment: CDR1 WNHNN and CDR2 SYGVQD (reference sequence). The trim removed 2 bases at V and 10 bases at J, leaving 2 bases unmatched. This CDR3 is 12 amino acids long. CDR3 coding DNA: TGCGCCAGCAGTGAGACAGGGGCCGAGCAGTTCTTC. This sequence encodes CASSETGAEQFF.

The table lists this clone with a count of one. CDR3 bases: TGTGCCAGCAGCTTGCCCGGGGACTACGGACTGTACTTC. Translating gives CASSLPGDYGLYF. The rearrangement uses TRBV5-6 and TRBJ2-7; 7 bases align to TRBD2. Germline V CDR1 and CDR2: SGHDT, YYEEEE. The junction had 10 bases not matched to a gene; V was cut back by 1 base and J by 12 bases. The CDR3 has 13 residues.

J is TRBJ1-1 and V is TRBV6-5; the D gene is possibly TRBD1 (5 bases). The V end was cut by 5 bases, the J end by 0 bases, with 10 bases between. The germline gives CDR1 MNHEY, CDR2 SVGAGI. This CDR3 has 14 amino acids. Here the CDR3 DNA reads TGTGCCAGCAGTGTGACAGCTATGAACACTGAAGCTTTCTTT. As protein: CASSVTAMNTEAFF.

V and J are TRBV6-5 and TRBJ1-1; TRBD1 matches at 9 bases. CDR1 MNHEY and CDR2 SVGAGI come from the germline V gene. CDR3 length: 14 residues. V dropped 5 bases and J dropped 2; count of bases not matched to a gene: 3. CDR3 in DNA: TGTGCCAGCAGTAATACAGGGGGCAACACTGAAGCTTTCTTT. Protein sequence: CASSNTGGNTEAFF.

The CDR3: CASSKGLAGDEQYF. CDR3 DNA: TGTGCCAGTAGCAAAGGACTAGCGGGAGACGAGCAGTACTTC. The rearrangement uses TRBV19 and TRBJ2-5; TRBD2 aligns across 13 bases. The J call is in doubt because the DNA end fits TRBJ2-7 better. The germline V gene encodes CDR1 LNHDA and CDR2 SQIVND (reference sequence). The CDR3 runs 14 residues.

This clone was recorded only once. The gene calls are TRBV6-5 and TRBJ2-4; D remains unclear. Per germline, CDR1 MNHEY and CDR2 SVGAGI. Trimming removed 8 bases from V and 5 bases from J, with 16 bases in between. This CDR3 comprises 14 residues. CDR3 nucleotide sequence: TGTGCCAGCCGAAGATCCTCAGGCGAAAACATTCAGTACTTC. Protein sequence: CASRRSSGENIQYF.

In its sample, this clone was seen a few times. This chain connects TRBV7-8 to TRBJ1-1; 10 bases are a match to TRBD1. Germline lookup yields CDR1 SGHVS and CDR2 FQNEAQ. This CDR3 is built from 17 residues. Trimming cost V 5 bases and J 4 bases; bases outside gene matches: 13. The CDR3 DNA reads TGTGCCAGCAGCCCACGGGACAGGGGCCTAGGGGGCACTGAAGCTTTCTTT. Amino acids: CASSPRDRGLGGTEAFF.

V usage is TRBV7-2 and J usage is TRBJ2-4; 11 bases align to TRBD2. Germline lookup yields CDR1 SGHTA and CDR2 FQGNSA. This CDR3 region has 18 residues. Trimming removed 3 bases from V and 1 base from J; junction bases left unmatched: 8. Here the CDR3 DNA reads TGTGCCAGCAGCTTCTCACCGGGACTAGCGGTTGCCAAAAACATTCAGTACTTC. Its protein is CASSFSPGLAVAKNIQYF.

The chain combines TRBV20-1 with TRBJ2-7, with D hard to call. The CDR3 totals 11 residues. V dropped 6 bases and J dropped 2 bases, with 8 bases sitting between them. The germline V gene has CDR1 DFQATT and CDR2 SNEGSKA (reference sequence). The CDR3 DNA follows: TGCAGTGCCCCAGACCCCTACGAGCAGTACTTC. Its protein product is CSAPDPYEQYF.

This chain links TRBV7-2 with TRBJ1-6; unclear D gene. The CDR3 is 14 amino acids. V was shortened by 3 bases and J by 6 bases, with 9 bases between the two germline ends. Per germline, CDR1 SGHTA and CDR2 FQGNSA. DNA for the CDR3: TGTGCCAGCAGCTTTGCTGTGCCTAATTCACCCCTCCACTTT. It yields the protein CASSFAVPNSPLHF. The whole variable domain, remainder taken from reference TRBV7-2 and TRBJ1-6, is GAGVSQSPSNKVTEKGKDVELRCDPISGHTALYWYRQSLGQGLEFLIYFQGNSAPDKSGLPSDRFSAERTGGSVSTLTIQRTQQEDSAVYLCASSFAVPNSPLHFGNGTRLTVT.

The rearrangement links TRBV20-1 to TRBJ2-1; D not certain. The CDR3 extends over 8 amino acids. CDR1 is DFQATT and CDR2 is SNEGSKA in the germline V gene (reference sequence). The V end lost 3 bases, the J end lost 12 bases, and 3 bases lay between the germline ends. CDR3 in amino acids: CSASGQFF. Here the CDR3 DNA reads TGCAGTGCTAGCGGGCAGTTCTTC.

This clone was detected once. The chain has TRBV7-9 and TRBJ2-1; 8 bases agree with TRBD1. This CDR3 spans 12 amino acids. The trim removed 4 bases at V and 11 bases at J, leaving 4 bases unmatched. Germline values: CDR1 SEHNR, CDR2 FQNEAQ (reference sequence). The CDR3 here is CASSSGQGKQFF. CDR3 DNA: TGTGCCAGCAGCTCAGGACAGGGAAAGCAGTTCTTC. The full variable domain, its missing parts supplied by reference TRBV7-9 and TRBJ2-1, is DTGVSQNPRHKITKRGQNVTFRCDPISEHNRLYWYRQTLGQGPEFLTYFQNEAQLEKSRLLSDRFSAERPKGSFSTLEIQRTEQGDSAMYLCASSSGQGKQFFGPGTRLTVL.

The CDR3 sequence is CASSSGGLAGSTGELFF. CDR3 coding DNA: TGTGCCAGCAGTTCCGGGGGACTAGCGGGATCCACCGGGGAGCTGTTTTTT. V and J are TRBV11-3 and TRBJ2-2; the match to TRBD2 covers 13 bases. This CDR3 comprises 17 residues. In germline, CDR1 is SGHNT, CDR2 YENEEA. V was clipped by 6 bases and J by 4 bases; unmatched bases: 8.

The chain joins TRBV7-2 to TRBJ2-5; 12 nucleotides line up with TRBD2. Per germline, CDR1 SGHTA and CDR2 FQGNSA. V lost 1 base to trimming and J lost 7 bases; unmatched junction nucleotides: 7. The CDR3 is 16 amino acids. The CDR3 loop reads CASSLVPGTSGSTQYF. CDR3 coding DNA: TGTGCCAGCAGCTTAGTCCCAGGGACTAGCGGGTCGACCCAGTACTTC.

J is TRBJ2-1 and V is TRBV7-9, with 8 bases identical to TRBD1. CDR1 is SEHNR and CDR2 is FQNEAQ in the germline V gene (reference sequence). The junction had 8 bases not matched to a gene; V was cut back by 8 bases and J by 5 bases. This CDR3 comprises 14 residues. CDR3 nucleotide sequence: TGTGCCAGCTTGAGACAGGGGACACACAATGAGCAGTTCTTC. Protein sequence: CASLRQGTHNEQFF.